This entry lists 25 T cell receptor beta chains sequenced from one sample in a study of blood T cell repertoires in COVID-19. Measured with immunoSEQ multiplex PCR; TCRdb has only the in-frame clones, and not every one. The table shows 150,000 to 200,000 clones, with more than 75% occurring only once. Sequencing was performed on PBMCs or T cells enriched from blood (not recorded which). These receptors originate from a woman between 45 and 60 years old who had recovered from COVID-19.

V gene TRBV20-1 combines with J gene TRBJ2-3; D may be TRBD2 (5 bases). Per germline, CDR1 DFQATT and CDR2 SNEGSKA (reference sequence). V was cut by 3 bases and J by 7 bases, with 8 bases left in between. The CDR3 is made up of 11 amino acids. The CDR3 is CSARRANTQYF. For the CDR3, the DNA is TGCAGTGCTAGGAGGGCAAATACGCAGTATTTT.

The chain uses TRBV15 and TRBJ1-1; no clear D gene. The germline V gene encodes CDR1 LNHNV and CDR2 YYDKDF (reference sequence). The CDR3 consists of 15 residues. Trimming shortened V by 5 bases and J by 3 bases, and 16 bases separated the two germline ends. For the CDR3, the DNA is TGTGCCACCAGCTCCCGGTTGGGTGGGCACACTGAAGCTTTCTTT. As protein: CATSSRLGGHTEAFF.

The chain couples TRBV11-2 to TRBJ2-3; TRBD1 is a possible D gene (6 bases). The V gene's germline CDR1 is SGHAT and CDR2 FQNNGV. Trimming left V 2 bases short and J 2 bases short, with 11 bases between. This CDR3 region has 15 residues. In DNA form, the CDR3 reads TGTGCCAGCAGCTTATACCCAGGGGACACAGATACGCAGTATTTT. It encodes CASSLYPGDTDTQYF.

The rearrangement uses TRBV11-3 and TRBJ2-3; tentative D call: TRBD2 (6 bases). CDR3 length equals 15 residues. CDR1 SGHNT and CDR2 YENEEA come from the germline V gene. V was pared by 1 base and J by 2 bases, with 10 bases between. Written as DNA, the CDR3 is TGTGCCAGCAGCTTAGCTAGCGCCGACACAGATACGCAGTATTTT. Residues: CASSLASADTDTQYF.

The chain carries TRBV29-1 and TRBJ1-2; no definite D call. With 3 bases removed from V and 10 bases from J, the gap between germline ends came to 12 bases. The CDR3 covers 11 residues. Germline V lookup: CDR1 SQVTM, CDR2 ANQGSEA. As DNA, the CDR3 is TGCAGCGTTGAGCAGTATTTATACTACACCTTC. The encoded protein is CSVEQYLYYTF.

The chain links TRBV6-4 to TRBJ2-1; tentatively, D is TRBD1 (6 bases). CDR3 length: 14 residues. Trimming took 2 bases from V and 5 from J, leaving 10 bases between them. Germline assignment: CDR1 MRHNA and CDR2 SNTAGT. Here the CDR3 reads CASSDGGQHNEQFF. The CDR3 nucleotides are TGTGCCAGCAGTGACGGAGGACAGCACAATGAGCAGTTCTTC.

The CDR3 spells CATSEQITGGYTDTQYF. The CDR3 region has the DNA TGTGCCACCAGTGAACAGATCACAGGGGGGTACACGGATACGCAGTATTTT. The chain recombines TRBV24-1 with TRBJ2-3; TRBD1 matches at 8 bases. This CDR3 has 17 residues. V dropped 4 bases and J dropped 6; count of bases not matched to a gene: 14. Germline CDR1 KGHDR, CDR2 SFDVKD.

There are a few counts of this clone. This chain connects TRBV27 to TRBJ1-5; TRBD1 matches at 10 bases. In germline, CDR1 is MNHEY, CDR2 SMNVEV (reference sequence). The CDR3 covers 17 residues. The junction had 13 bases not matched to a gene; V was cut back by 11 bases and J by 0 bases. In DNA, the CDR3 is TGTGCCGGCTGGACAGGGGGTACCATTTATAGCAATCAGCCCCAGCATTTT. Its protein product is CAGWTGGTIYSNQPQHF.

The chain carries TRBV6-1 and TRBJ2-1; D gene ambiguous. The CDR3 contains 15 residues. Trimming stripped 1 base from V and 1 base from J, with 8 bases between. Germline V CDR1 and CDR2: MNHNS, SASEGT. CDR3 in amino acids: CASSEGPGSYNEQFF. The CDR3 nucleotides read TGTGCCAGCAGTGAAGGGCCGGGTTCCTACAATGAGCAGTTCTTC.

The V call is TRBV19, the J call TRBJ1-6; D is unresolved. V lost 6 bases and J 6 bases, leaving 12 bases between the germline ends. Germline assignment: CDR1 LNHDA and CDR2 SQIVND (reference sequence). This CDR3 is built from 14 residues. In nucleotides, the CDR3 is TGTGCCAGTAGCTGGGATGGAGGTAATTCACCCCTCCACTTT. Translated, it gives CASSWDGGNSPLHF.

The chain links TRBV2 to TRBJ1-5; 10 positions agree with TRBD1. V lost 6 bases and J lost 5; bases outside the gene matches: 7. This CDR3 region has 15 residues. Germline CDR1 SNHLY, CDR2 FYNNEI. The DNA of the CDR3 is TGTGCCAGCAGGGCTAAGACAGGGGGCGATCAGCCCCAGCATTTT. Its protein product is CASRAKTGGDQPQHF.

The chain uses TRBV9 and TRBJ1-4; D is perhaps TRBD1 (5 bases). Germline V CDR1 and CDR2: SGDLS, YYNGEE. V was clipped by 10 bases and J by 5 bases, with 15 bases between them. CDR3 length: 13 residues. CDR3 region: CASSGGVNEKLFF. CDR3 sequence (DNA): TGTGCCTCCTCGGGGGGAGTGAATGAAAAACTGTTTTTT.

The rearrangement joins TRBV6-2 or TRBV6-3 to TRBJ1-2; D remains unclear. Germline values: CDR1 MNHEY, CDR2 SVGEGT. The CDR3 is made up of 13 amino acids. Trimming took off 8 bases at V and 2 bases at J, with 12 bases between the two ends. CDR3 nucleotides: TGTGCCAGCCGTTCCGGGAGGAACTATGGCTACACCTTC. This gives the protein CASRSGRNYGYTF.

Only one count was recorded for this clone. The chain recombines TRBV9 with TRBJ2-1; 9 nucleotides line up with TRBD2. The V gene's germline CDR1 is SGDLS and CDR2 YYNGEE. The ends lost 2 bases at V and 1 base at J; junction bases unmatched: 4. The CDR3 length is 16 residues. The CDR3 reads CASSVLAGASYNEQFF. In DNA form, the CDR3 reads TGTGCCAGCAGCGTCTTAGCGGGGGCTTCCTACAATGAGCAGTTCTTC.

CDR3 protein: CASSSREGHSEQYF. As DNA, the CDR3 is TGTGCCAGCAGCTCCCGGGAGGGACACTCCGAGCAGTACTTC. The V call is TRBV6-5, the J call TRBJ2-7; 8 positions agree with TRBD2. CDR3 size: 14 residues. V shed 6 bases and J 6 bases; nucleotides not matched to a gene: 10. Germline CDR1 is MNHEY and CDR2 is SVGAGI.

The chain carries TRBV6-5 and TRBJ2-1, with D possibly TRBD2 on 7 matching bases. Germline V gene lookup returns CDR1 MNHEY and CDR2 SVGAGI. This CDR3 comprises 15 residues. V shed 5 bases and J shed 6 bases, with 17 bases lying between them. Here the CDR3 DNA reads TGTGCCAGCAGTCATCACGGGGGGCGCCTCAATGAGCAGTTCTTC. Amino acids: CASSHHGGRLNEQFF.

The chain's CDR3 is CATSDPLKPPYNEQFF. In DNA form, the CDR3 reads TGTGCCACCAGTGACCCGCTCAAGCCCCCCTACAATGAGCAGTTCTTC. The rearrangement uses TRBV24-1 and TRBJ2-1; no clear D gene. CDR1 is KGHDR and CDR2 is SFDVKD in the germline V gene. Trimming took 4 bases from V and 2 from J, leaving 14 bases between them. There are 16 residues in the CDR3.

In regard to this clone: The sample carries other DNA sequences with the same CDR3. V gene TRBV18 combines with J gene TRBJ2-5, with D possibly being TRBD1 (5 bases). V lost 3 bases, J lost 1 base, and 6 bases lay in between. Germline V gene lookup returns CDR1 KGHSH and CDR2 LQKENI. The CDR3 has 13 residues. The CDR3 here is CASSPGLQETQYF. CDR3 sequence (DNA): TGTGCCAGCTCACCGGGGCTCCAAGAGACCCAGTACTTC.

CDR3 DNA sequence: TGTGCCAGCAGCGTCGGACAGGGGGCAGGTGGGGCCAACGTCCTGACTTTC. It encodes CASSVGQGAGGANVLTF. This chain joins TRBV9 and TRBJ2-6, with 11 bases aligning to TRBD1. Trimming cost V 2 bases and J 3 bases; bases outside gene matches: 4. This CDR3 is 17 amino acids long. CDR1 and CDR2 from the germline V gene are SGDLS and YYNGEE.

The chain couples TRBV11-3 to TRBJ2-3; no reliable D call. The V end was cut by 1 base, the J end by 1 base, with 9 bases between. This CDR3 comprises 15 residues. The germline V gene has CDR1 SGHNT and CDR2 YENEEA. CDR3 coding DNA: TGTGCCAGCAGCTTAGGCCCTATGGGCACAGATACGCAGTATTTT. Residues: CASSLGPMGTDTQYF.

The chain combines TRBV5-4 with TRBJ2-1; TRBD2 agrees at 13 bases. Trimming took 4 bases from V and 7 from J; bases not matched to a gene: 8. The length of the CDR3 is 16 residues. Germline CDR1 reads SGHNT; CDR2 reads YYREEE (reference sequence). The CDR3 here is CASSLQLAGGRNEQFF. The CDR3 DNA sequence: TGTGCCAGCAGCCTCCAACTAGCGGGGGGGCGAAATGAGCAGTTCTTC.

The CDR3 DNA reads as TGTGCTAGTGGTTTGATCCCTAGCGGACAGGGGGCCAATCAGCCCCAGCATTTT. This translates into CASGLIPSGQGANQPQHF. The rearrangement joins TRBV12-5 to TRBJ1-5, with TRBD1 matching over 11 bases. Per germline, CDR1 LGHNT and CDR2 FRNRAP. V shed 2 bases and J 3 bases; nucleotides not matched to a gene: 9. This CDR3 has 18 residues.

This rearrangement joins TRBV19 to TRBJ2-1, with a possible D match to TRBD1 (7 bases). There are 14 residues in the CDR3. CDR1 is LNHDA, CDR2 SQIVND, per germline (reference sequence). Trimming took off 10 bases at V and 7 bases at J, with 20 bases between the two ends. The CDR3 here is CATGSDAGGNEQFF. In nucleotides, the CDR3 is TGTGCCACCGGGTCCGACGCAGGGGGGAATGAGCAGTTCTTC.

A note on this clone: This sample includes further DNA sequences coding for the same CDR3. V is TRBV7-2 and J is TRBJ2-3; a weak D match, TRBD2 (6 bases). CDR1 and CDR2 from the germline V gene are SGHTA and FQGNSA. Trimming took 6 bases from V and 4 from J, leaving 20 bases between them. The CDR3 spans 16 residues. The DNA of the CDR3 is TGTGCCAGCAGACGAACTAGCACTGTGGCGGCAGATACGCAGTATTTT. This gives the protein CASRRTSTVAADTQYF.

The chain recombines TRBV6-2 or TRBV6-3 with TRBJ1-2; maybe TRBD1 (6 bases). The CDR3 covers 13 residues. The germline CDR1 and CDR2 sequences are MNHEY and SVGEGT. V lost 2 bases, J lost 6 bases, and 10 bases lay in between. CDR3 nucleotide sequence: TGTGCCAGCAGTTACGGGCCAGGGGATGGCTACACCTTC. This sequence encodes CASSYGPGDGYTF.